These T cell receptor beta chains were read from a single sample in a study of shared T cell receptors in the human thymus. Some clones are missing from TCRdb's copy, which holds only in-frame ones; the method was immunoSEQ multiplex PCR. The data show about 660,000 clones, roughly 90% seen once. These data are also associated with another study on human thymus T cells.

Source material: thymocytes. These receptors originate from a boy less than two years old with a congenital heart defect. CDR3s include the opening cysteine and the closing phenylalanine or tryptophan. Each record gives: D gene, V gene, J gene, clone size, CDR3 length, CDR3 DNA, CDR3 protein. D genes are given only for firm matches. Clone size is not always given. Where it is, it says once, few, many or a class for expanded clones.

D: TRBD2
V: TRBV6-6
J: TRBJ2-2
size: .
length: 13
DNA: TGTGCCAGCGGACTAGCGGACACCGGGGAGCTGTTTTTT
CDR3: CASGLADTGELFF

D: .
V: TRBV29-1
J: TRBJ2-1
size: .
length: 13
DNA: TGCAGCGTTGGAGTCCAAAACTCCAATGAGCAGTTCTTC
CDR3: CSVGVQNSNEQFF

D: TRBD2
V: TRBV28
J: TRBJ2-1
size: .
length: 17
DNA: TGTGCCAGCAGTTTATTAGCCTGGGCTAGCGGGAACAATGAGCAGTTCTTC
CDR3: CASSLLAWASGNNEQFF

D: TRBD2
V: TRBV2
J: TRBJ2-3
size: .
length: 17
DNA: TGTGCCAGCAGTCGACTAGCGGACCCTCGCGGGACAGATACGCAGTATTTT
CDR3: CASSRLADPRGTDTQYF

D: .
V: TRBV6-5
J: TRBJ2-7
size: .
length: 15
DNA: TGTGCCAGCAGTTACAGTACGACTTTAGGCTACGAGCAGTACTTC
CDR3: CASSYSTTLGYEQYF

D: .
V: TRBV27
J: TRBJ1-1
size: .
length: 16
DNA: TGTGCCAGCAGCTCCCCCGGGGGGCTCAGTAACACTGAAGCTTTCTTT
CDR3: CASSSPGGLSNTEAFF

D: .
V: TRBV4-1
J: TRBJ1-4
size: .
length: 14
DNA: TGCGCCAGCAGCCAAGGAGTGGACTGTGAAAAACTGTTTTTT
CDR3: CASSQGVDCEKLFF

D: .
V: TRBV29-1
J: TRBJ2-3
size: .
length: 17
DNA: TGCAGCGTTGGATCCCCTACTAAAGGGGGGGGCACAGATACGCAGTATTTT
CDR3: CSVGSPTKGGGTDTQYF

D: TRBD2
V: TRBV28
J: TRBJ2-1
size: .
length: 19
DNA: TGTGCCAGCAGTTCCTATCCAGCGGGAGGGCCAATCCCCTACAATGAGCAGTTCTTC
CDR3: CASSSYPAGGPIPYNEQFF

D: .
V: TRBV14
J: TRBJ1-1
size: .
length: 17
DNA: TGTGCCAGCAGCCAAGGATGGGCGGGTAGTGGGAACACTGAAGCTTTCTTT
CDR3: CASSQGWAGSGNTEAFF

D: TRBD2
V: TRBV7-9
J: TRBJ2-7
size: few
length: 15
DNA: TGTGCCAGCAGCCCTGGGACTAGCGGGAGCTACGAGCAGTACTTC
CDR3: CASSPGTSGSYEQYF